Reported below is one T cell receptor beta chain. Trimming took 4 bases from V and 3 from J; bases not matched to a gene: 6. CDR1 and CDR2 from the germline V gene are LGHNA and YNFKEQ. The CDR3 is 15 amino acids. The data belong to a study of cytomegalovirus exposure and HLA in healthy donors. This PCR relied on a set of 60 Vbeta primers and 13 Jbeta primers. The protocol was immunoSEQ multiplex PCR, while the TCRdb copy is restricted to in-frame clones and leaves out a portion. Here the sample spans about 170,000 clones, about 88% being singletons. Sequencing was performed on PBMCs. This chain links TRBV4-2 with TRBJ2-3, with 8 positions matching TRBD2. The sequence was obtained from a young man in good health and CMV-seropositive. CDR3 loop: CASSPRSGSTDTQYF. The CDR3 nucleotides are TGTGCCAGCAGCCCACGCAGCGGGAGTACAGATACGCAGTATTTT.